This T cell receptor (beta chain) was sequenced for a study of tumor-infiltrating lymphocytes in primary liver carcinoma. Study as a whole: Ages ranged from 30 to 69, with HCC or mixed HCC-cholangiocarcinoma. Stage T1-T3 N0M0 tumors spanned about 4.2 to 11 cm.

Unsorted whole blood yielded blood RNA, and germline DNA was extracted as well. Patients were treatment-naive with chronic HBV infection. This clonotype was seen ten or more times. Its antigen is undetermined. Using a constant-region primer together with ProtoScript II reverse transcriptase, TCR beta cDNA was made from 450 to 600 ng of total RNA. Slightly modified ARM-PCR, run as three nested multiplex PCR rounds, produced the TCR beta libraries. The first two PCR rounds used TRBV1-TRBV30 primers with a Cbeta primer, 9 to 10 cycles each. TCRdb recomputed calls from the multiplex PCR reads with MiXCR, one row per CDR3 protein. The data hold about 310,000 distinct CDR3 sequences, with 50% to 70% observed a single time. Trimming left V 8 bases short and J 7 bases short, with 11 bases between. From germline, CDR1 is MNHEY and CDR2 SVGAGI. The CDR3 has 12 residues. Study outcomes and limitations: Reduced overlap was seen in tumor-adjacent and tumor-blood pairs versus tumor region pairs.

This TCR was sampled from a man between 40 and 49 years old with primary liver carcinoma and hepatitis B virus infection. Specimen: peripheral blood. The V and J genes are TRBV6-5 and TRBJ1-4, with D uncertain. The CDR3 sequence: CASRSSGEKLFF. For the CDR3, the DNA is TGTGCCAGCCGTTCGTCGGGTGAAAAACTGTTTTTT.